The text below deals with one TCR beta chain. The assay was immunoSEQ multiplex PCR, and TCRdb's table has in-frame clones only and misses some. The sample contains more than 65,000 clones, roughly 93% of which appear only once. The data derive from a study of T cells after somatic rescue of genetic block. The sequence came from a man aged 25-40 years. Sequencing used peripheral blood mononuclear cells (PBMCs).

CDR3 nucleotides: TGTGCCAGTAGTATCGCCCAGCACGGCAATCAGCCCCAGCATTTT. It yields the protein CASSIAQHGNQPQHF. This chain joins TRBV19 and TRBJ1-5; no clear D. CDR3 length: 15 residues. Trimming left V 3 bases short and J 2 bases short, with 11 bases between. CDR1 and CDR2 from the germline V gene are LNHDA and SQIVND (reference sequence).